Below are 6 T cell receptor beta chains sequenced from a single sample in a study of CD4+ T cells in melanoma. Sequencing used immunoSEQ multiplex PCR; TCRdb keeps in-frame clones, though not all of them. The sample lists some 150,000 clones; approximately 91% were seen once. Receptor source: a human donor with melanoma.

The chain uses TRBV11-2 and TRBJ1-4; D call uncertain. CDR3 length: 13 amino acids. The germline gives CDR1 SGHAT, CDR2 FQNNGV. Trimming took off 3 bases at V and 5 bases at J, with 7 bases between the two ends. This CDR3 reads CASSFRMNEKLFF. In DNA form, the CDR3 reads TGTGCCAGCAGCTTTAGGATGAATGAAAAACTGTTTTTT.

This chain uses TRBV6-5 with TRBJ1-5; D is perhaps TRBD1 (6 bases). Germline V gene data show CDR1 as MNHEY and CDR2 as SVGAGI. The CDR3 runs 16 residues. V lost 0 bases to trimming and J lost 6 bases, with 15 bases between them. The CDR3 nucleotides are TGTGCCAGCAGTTACTCGTTGCGGGGGGCGGGTCAGCCCCAGCATTTT. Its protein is CASSYSLRGAGQPQHF.

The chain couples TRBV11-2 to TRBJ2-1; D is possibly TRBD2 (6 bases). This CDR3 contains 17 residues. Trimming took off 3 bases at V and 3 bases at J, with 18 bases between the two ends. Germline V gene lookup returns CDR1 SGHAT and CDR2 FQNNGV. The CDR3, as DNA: TGTGCCAGCAGCTTCGGCGGGGCAGCGGAGTTCTACAATGAGCAGTTCTTC. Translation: CASSFGGAAEFYNEQFF. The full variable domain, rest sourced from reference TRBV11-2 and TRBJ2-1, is EAGVAQSPRYKIIEKRQSVAFWCNPISGHATLYWYQQILGQGPKLLIQFQNNGVVDDSQLPKDRFSAERLKGVDSTLKIQPAKLEDSAVYLCASSFGGAAEFYNEQFFGPGTRLTVL.

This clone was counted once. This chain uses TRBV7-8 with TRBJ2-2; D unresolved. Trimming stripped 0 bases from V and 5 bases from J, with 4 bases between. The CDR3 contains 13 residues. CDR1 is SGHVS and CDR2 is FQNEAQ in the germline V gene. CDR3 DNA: TGTGCCAGCAGCTTAGCGGGGACCGGGGAGCTGTTTTTT. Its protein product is CASSLAGTGELFF.

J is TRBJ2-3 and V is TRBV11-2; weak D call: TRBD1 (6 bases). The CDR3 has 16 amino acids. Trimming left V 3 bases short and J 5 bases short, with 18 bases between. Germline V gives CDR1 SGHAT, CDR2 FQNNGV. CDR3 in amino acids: CASSFSSTDRRDTQYF. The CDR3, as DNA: TGTGCCAGCAGCTTTTCATCGACAGACAGGAGAGATACGCAGTATTTT.

The DNA for the CDR3 is TGTGCCAGCAGGGCGACAGACACTGAAGCTTTCTTT. Protein sequence: CASRATDTEAFF. This chain uses TRBV6-6 with TRBJ1-1; perhaps TRBD1 as D (5 bases). The V end was cut by 6 bases, the J end by 3 bases, with 8 bases between. Germline V gene sequence: CDR1 MNHNY, CDR2 SVGAGI (reference sequence). This CDR3 spans 12 amino acids.